The 18 T cell receptor beta chains in this list originate from one sample, sequenced in a study of T cells in Graves' hyperthyroidism and ophthalmopathy. Amplification of TCR beta CDR3 regions used RNA as the template. The TCR CDR3 was amplified in a first-round RT-PCR using the HTBI primer set. One entry per CDR3 protein, called by TCRdb with MiXCR from the multiplex PCR reads. The table shows under 350,000 distinct CDR3 sequences, with around a fifth occurring only once. The material sequenced was blood. All receptors derive from a woman in her 50s with Graves' hyperthyroidism.

The chain combines TRBV12-3 or TRBV12-4 with TRBJ2-7; D might be TRBD1 or TRBD2, each matching 5 bases. V gave up 4 bases and J gave up 3 bases, with 19 bases separating them. The CDR3 has 16 amino acids. CDR3 region: CASSSTRDGHLYEQYF. DNA for the CDR3: TGTGCCAGCAGTTCCACTCGGGACGGCCACCTCTACGAGCAGTACTTC.

This clonotype was seen a handful of times. The rearrangement uses TRBV10-2 and TRBJ2-1, with D tentatively TRBD2 (7 bases). The length of the CDR3 is 14 residues. Trimming took 7 bases from V and 7 from J, leaving 17 bases between them. Germline assignment: CDR1 WSHSY and CDR2 SAAADI. This chain's CDR3 is CASKGGGLFNEQFF. The CDR3 DNA is TGCGCCAGCAAAGGGGGGGGGCTGTTTAATGAGCAGTTCTTC.

Comment on this clonotype: A much larger clone is a single base away; this may be a read error. This chain uses TRBV20-1 with TRBJ2-3; a possible D gene is TRBD1 (5 bases). Germline values: CDR1 DFQATT, CDR2 SNEGSKA (reference sequence). This CDR3 region has 14 residues. The CDR3 coding sequence is TGCAGTGTCGAAAACAAGGGGTACACAGATACGCAGTGTTTT. Protein product: CSVENKGYTDTQCF.

The chain uses TRBV20-1 and TRBJ2-5; TRBD2 matches at 9 bases. TRBJ2-1 explains the end of the DNA better; the J call may be wrong. This CDR3 comprises 15 residues. Germline CDR1 DFQATT, CDR2 SNEGSKA (reference sequence). The CDR3 DNA is TGCAGTGCTAGAGTCGATCTAGCGGGGCAAGAGACCCAGTTCTTC. Translation: CSARVDLAGQETQFF.

This clonotype came up a few times. The V gene is TRBV9, the J gene TRBJ2-2; D unclear. This CDR3 contains 14 residues. The V gene lost 1 base and the J gene lost 1 base, with 5 bases spanning the gap. Germline V gives CDR1 SGDLS, CDR2 YYNGEE. CDR3 region: CASSVRWNTGELFF. Here the CDR3 DNA reads TGTGCCAGCAGCGTAAGATGGAACACCGGGGAGCTGTTTTTT.

This clonotype was seen ten or more times. The chain couples TRBV12-3 or TRBV12-4 to TRBJ1-1; D not resolved. The V end lost 4 bases, the J end lost 3 bases, and 15 bases lay between the germline ends. The CDR3 loop spans 15 amino acids. The DNA of the CDR3 is TGTGCCAGCAGTTCCCGTTGGCGTTGGGACACTGAAGCTTTCTTT. It specifies CASSSRWRWDTEAFF.

The chain links TRBV9 to TRBJ1-3; no reliable D call. Per germline, CDR1 SGDLS and CDR2 YYNGEE. Trimming stripped 0 bases from V and 1 base from J, with 8 bases between. This CDR3 comprises 15 residues. The DNA of the CDR3 is TGTGCCAGCAGCGTAGCTACGGGTTCTGGAAACACCATATATTTT. Translation: CASSVATGSGNTIYF.

This clonotype appeared many times. The chain joins TRBV5-1 to TRBJ2-5; D may be TRBD2 (7 bases). The CDR3 spans 14 residues. V lost 6 bases, J lost 0 bases, and 12 bases lay in between. Per germline, CDR1 SGHRS and CDR2 YFSETQ. The CDR3: CASTPGGDQETQYF. The CDR3 coding sequence is TGCGCCAGCACCCCGGGGGGCGACCAAGAGACCCAGTACTTC.

V and J are TRBV25-1 and TRBJ1-1; TRBD1 is a possible D gene (5 bases). Trimming took off 2 bases at V and 4 bases at J, with 11 bases between the two ends. This CDR3 comprises 14 residues. Germline CDR1 and CDR2: MGHDK and SYGVNS. CDR3 DNA: TGTGCCAGCAGTGAAAGGGATGGGGGCACTGAAGCTTTCTTT. This gives the protein CASSERDGGTEAFF.

In this sample, this clonotype turned up many times. This CDR3 is CASSQGSSGGYEQYF. In nucleotides, the CDR3 is TGTGCCAGCAGCCAAGGATCTAGCGGAGGCTACGAGCAGTACTTC. J is TRBJ2-7 and V is TRBV14, with 7 bases identical to TRBD2. V lost 1 base to trimming and J lost 3 bases; unmatched junction nucleotides: 6. Germline CDR1 reads SGHDN; CDR2 reads FVKESK. This CDR3 region has 15 residues.

About this clonotype itself: A junction boundary mismatches the germline segment, possibly from a read error. This rearrangement joins TRBV2 to TRBJ1-1, with a weak D call TRBD1 (5 bases). The CDR3 has 14 amino acids. The germline V gene encodes CDR1 SNHLY and CDR2 FYNNEI. CDR3 DNA: TGTTCCAGCAGTGAAAGAGGGGAGGGCACTGAAGCTTTCTTT. Protein: CSSSERGEGTEAFF.

Many counts were recorded for this clonotype. The V gene is TRBV11-3, the J gene TRBJ2-7, with 7 bases identical to TRBD1. J lost 3 bases, V lost 6 bases, and 11 bases had no gene match. Germline CDR1 SGHNT, CDR2 YENEEA. The CDR3 totals 15 residues. The DNA for the CDR3 is TGTGCCAGCAGGAAGGCCCGGACAGGAGACTACGAGCAGTACTTC. Translated, it gives CASRKARTGDYEQYF.

This clonotype was detected many times. This rearrangement joins TRBV11-1 to TRBJ2-1; D is perhaps TRBD2 (6 bases). The germline V and J ends were trimmed by 0 bases and 8 bases, with 17 bases remaining between them. The CDR3 covers 16 residues. Germline-derived CDR1 and CDR2 are SGHAT and FQDESV (reference sequence). The CDR3 DNA reads TGTGCCAGCAGCTTAGCGGTGGTCGGGAGCAGGGATGAGCAGTTCTTC. Protein: CASSLAVVGSRDEQFF.

This clonotype was picked up many times. The V and J genes are TRBV5-1 and TRBJ2-6; D call uncertain. The CDR3 spans 13 residues. Germline V gene sequence: CDR1 SGHRS, CDR2 YFSETQ. Between the trimmed V and J ends, which lost 1 base and 4 bases, there was a span of 3 bases. CDR3 sequence reads: CASSLRGANVLTF. CDR3 nucleotide sequence: TGCGCCAGCAGCTTGAGAGGGGCCAACGTCCTGACTTTC. Combining the CDR3 with reference TRBV5-1 and TRBJ2-6 gives the whole variable domain KAGVTQTPRYLIKTRGQQVTLSCSPISGHRSVSWYQQTPGQGLQFLFEYFSETQRNKGNFPGRFSGRQFSNSRSEMNVSTLELGDSALYLCASSLRGANVLTFGAGSRLTVL.

This clonotype has a count of ten or more. The V call is TRBV5-5, the J call TRBJ2-1; possible D gene TRBD2, 6 bases. The CDR3 loop spans 13 amino acids. V was cut by 2 bases and J by 4 bases, with 7 bases left in between. Germline-derived CDR1 and CDR2 are SGHKS and YYEKEE (reference sequence). In nucleotides, the CDR3 is TGTGCCAGCAGCTTAAGCGGGTACAATGAGCAGTTCTTC. Protein product: CASSLSGYNEQFF.

The table lists this clonotype with many counts. The V and J genes are TRBV9 and TRBJ2-2, with no clear D. The CDR3 is made up of 12 amino acids. Germline V gene data show CDR1 as SGDLS and CDR2 as YYNGEE. Trimming removed 4 bases at V and 6 bases at J, with 7 bases between. CDR3 in amino acids: CASSLASGELFF. CDR3 sequence (DNA): TGTGCCAGCAGCTTGGCCTCCGGGGAGCTGTTTTTT.

The V call is TRBV6-1, the J call TRBJ1-4, with TRBD1 matching 7 bases. This CDR3 contains 13 residues. Germline V lookup: CDR1 MNHNS, CDR2 SASEGT. Trimming took 6 bases from V and 7 from J; bases not matched to a gene: 5. CDR3 bases: TGTGCCAGCAGCGGACAGGCGCGTGAAAAACTGTTTTTT. Translated: CASSGQAREKLFF.

This clonotype was counted between two and nine times. The chain couples TRBV3-1 to TRBJ2-5; 9 nucleotides align to TRBD2. V lost 3 bases, J lost 4 bases, and 12 bases stayed unmatched. Germline V gives CDR1 LGHDT, CDR2 YNNKEL (reference sequence). This CDR3 has 17 residues. CDR3 sequence: CASSQEHRVAGVETQYF. The CDR3 nucleotides read TGTGCCAGCAGCCAGGAACACAGGGTAGCGGGAGTAGAGACCCAGTACTTC.